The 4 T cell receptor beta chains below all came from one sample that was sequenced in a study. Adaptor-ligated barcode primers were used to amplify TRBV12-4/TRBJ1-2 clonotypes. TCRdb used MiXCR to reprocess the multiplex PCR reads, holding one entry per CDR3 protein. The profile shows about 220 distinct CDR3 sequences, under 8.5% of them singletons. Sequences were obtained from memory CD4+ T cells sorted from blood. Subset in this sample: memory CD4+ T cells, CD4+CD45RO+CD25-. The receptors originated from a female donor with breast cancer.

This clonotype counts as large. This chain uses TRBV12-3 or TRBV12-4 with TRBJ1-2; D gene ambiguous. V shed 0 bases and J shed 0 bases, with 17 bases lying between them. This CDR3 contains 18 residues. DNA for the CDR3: TGTGCCAGCAGTTTAGCGCTTAGTACTTACGAAGCTAACTATGGCTACACCTTC. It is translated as CASSLALSTYEANYGYTF.

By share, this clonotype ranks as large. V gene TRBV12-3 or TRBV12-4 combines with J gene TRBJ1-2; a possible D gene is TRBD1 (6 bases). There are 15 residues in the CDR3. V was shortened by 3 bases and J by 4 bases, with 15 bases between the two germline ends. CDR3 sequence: CASSFRRGWGYGYTF. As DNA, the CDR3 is TGTGCCAGCAGTTTCCGCAGGGGATGGGGCTATGGCTACACCTTC.

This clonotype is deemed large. The CDR3 region has the DNA TGTGCCAGCAGTTCGACGGATACCGGACTCTATGGCTACACCTTC. This translates into CASSSTDTGLYGYTF. V and J are TRBV12-3 or TRBV12-4 and TRBJ1-2; D not resolved. The CDR3 runs 15 residues. V was trimmed by 4 bases and J by 4 bases, leaving 16 bases between them.

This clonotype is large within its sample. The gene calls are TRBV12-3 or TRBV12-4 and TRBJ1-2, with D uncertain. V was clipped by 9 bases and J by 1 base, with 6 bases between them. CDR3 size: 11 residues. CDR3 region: CASQDNYGYTF. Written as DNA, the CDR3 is TGTGCCAGTCAGGATAACTATGGCTACACCTTC.